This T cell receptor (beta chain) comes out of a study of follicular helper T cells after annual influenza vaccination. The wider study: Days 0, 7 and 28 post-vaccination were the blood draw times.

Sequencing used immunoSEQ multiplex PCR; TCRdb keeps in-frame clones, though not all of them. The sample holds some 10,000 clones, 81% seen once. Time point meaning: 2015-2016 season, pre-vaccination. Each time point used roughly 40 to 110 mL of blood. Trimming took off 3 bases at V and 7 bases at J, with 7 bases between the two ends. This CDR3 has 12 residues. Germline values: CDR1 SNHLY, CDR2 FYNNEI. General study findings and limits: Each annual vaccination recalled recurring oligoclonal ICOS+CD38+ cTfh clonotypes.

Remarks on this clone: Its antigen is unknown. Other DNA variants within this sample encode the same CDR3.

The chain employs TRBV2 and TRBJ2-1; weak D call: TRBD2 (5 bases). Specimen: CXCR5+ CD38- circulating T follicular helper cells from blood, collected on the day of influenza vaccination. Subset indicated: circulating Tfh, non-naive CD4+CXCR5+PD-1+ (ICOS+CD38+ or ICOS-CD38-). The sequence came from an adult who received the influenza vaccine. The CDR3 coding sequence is TGTGCCAGCAGTGAGCGGGCGAATGAGCAGTTCTTC. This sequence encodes CASSERANEQFF.